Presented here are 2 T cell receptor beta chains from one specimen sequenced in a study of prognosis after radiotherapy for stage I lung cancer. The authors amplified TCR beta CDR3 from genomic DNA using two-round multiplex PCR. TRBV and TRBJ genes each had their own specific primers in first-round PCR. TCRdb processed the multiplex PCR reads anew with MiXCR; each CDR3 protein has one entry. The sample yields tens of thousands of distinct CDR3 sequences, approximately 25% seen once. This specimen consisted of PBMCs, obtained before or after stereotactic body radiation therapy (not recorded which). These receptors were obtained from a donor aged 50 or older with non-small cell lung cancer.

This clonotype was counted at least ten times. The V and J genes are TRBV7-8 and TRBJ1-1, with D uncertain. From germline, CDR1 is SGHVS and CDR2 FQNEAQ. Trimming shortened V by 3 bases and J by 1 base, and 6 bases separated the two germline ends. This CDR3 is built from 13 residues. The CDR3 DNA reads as TGTGCCAGCAGCTTGTCCAGGAACACTGAAGCTTTCTTT. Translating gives CASSLSRNTEAFF.

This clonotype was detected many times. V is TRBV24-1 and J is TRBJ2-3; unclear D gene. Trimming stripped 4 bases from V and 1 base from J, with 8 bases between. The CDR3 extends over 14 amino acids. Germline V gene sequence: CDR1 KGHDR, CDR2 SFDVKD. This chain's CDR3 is CATSESRGTDTQYF. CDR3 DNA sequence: TGTGCCACCAGTGAGAGTCGGGGCACAGATACGCAGTATTTT.